These 15 T cell receptor beta chains came from one sample sequenced in a study of technical replicates of blood from a few donors. Measured with immunoSEQ multiplex PCR; TCRdb has only the in-frame clones, and not every one. The sample consists of about 81,000 clones, roughly 95% of them appearing once. The sample consisted of T cells isolated from PBMCs. The receptors come from a human donor in good health.

The gene calls are TRBV7-2 and TRBJ2-4; 10 bases line up with TRBD2. V trimming: 3 bases; J trimming: 9 bases; junction bases outside the gene matches: 11. The CDR3 has 16 residues. Germline V gene lookup returns CDR1 SGHTA and CDR2 FQGNSA. CDR3 loop: CASSFSGLAQKGIQYF. CDR3 coding DNA: TGTGCCAGCAGCTTTTCGGGACTAGCGCAAAAGGGCATTCAGTACTTC.

The rearrangement links TRBV15 to TRBJ1-2; 8 bases are shared with TRBD1. This CDR3 region has 16 residues. Losses at the gene ends were 0 bases for V and 0 bases for J; bases not matched to a gene: 3. Germline CDR1 reads LNHNV; CDR2 reads YYDKDF (reference sequence). The chain's CDR3 is CATSREKTGANYGYTF. The CDR3 DNA reads TGTGCCACCAGCAGAGAGAAGACAGGGGCTAACTATGGCTACACCTTC.

The gene calls are TRBV11-2 and TRBJ2-2; 8 nucleotides agree with TRBD1. The CDR3 is made up of 16 amino acids. V shed 3 bases, J shed 0 bases, and the junction held 3 bases outside the gene matches. Germline assignment: CDR1 SGHAT and CDR2 FQNNGV. The CDR3: CASSFSGQANTGELFF. The CDR3, as DNA: TGTGCCAGCAGCTTTTCGGGACAGGCGAACACCGGGGAGCTGTTTTTT. Full variable domain (remainder filled in from reference TRBV11-2 and TRBJ2-2): EAGVAQSPRYKIIEKRQSVAFWCNPISGHATLYWYQQILGQGPKLLIQFQNNGVVDDSQLPKDRFSAERLKGVDSTLKIQPAKLEDSAVYLCASSFSGQANTGELFFGEGSRLTVL.

V usage is TRBV5-8 and J usage is TRBJ2-6, with unresolved D. Trimming took off 0 bases at V and 2 bases at J, with 6 bases between the two ends. The CDR3 has 15 residues. Germline V gene lookup returns CDR1 SGHTS and CDR2 YDEGEE. The CDR3 bases are TGTGCCAGCAGCTTGGATCTACCTGGGGCCAACGTCCTGACTTTC. Its protein product is CASSLDLPGANVLTF.

This sequence joins TRBV2 and TRBJ1-2; possibly TRBD1 for D (6 bases). The CDR3 runs 15 residues. V gave up 3 bases and J gave up 5 bases, with 16 bases separating them. The V gene's germline CDR1 is SNHLY and CDR2 FYNNEI. CDR3: CASSEDGGGNYGYTF. As DNA, the CDR3 is TGTGCCAGCAGTGAGGATGGTGGGGGCAATTATGGCTACACCTTC.

This clone has a handful of counts. The chain uses TRBV4-3 and TRBJ2-1; TRBD1 is a possible D gene (5 bases). Germline CDR1 reads LGHNA; CDR2 reads YSLEER. V shed 1 base and J shed 9 bases, with 13 bases lying between them. The CDR3 consists of 14 residues. The CDR3 bases are TGCGCCAGCAGCCAAGGACTGGGGCAGGTTGAGCAGTTCTTC. Its protein is CASSQGLGQVEQFF.

This rearrangement joins TRBV6-1 to TRBJ2-7; D uncertain. This CDR3 has 15 amino acids. V dropped 7 bases and J dropped 3 bases, with 19 bases sitting between them. Germline values: CDR1 MNHNS, CDR2 SASEGT. For the CDR3, the DNA is TGTGCCAGCACCTCCCGACTTGGGTCCTACTACGAGCAGTACTTC. Amino acid sequence: CASTSRLGSYYEQYF.

The chain is built from TRBV27 and TRBJ2-7; TRBD2 might be the D (6 bases). Trimming took off 8 bases at V and 3 bases at J, with 11 bases between the two ends. CDR1 is MNHEY and CDR2 is SMNVEV in the germline V gene (reference sequence). CDR3 length: 12 residues. The CDR3 region is CASQSGLYEQYF. Here the CDR3 DNA reads TGTGCCAGCCAGTCGGGACTCTACGAGCAGTACTTC.

CDR3 sequence: CASSAAGTAFNEKLFF. In DNA, the CDR3 is TGTGCCAGCAGTGCGGCAGGGACAGCCTTCAATGAAAAACTGTTTTTT. This rearrangement joins TRBV6-1 to TRBJ1-4, with 7 positions matching TRBD1. The CDR3 length is 16 residues. V lost 4 bases to trimming and J lost 5 bases; unmatched junction nucleotides: 10. The germline V gene encodes CDR1 MNHNS and CDR2 SASEGT.

The chain joins TRBV27 to TRBJ1-1; D is possibly TRBD1 (6 bases). CDR1 MNHEY and CDR2 SMNVEV come from the germline V gene (reference sequence). This CDR3 is built from 14 residues. Trimming shortened V by 8 bases and J by 1 base, and 14 bases separated the two germline ends. Here the CDR3 reads CASGYREKNTEAFF. The CDR3 DNA reads TGTGCCAGCGGTTACAGGGAAAAGAACACTGAAGCTTTCTTT.

The V gene is TRBV7-9, the J gene TRBJ2-2; perhaps TRBD2 as D (5 bases). The CDR3 spans 16 residues. The V end was cut by 5 bases, the J end by 4 bases, with 17 bases between. CDR1 and CDR2 from the germline V gene are SEHNR and FQNEAQ (reference sequence). CDR3 region: CASSPGLLLGTGELFF. Here the CDR3 DNA reads TGTGCCAGCAGCCCTGGACTCCTTCTGGGCACCGGGGAGCTGTTTTTT.

The chain links TRBV30 to TRBJ1-2; D perhaps matches TRBD1 (5 bases). V gave up 0 bases and J gave up 7 bases, with 9 bases separating them. This CDR3 spans 12 amino acids. CDR1 and CDR2 from the germline V gene are GTSNPN and SVGIG (reference sequence). CDR3 nucleotide sequence: TGTGCCTGGAGTGTACCAGGGCTTGGCTACACCTTC. Translated, it gives CAWSVPGLGYTF.

The chain couples TRBV30 to TRBJ2-5; D is uncertain. The CDR3 has 11 amino acids. The ends were cut back, 4 bases at V and 5 bases at J, with 8 bases in the middle. Germline loops: CDR1 GTSNPN, CDR2 SVGIG (reference sequence). CDR3 sequence reads: CAWIRLETQYF. DNA for the CDR3: TGTGCCTGGATCCGTCTGGAGACCCAGTACTTC.

This chain uses TRBV27 with TRBJ1-2; maybe TRBD1 (6 bases). Deletions cut 5 bases from V and 2 bases from J, with 15 bases between. This CDR3 is built from 15 residues. The germline gives CDR1 MNHEY, CDR2 SMNVEV (reference sequence). CDR3 nucleotide sequence: TGTGCCAGCAGTCCCTCGAGACAGGCGAACTATGGCTACACCTTC. This encodes CASSPSRQANYGYTF.

V and J are TRBV21-1 and TRBJ2-5; the table's D call, TRBD1, was not checked against the DNA. TRBV21-1 is classified as a pseudogene. The CDR3 totals 14 residues. As DNA, the CDR3 is TGTGCCAGCACCGGGACAGGGTTAATGGAGACCCAGTACTTC. Translated: CASTGTGLMETQYF.